This TCR beta chain derives from a study of T cell responses to AZD1222 COVID-19 vaccine. Study outcomes and limitations: The sample set comprised mostly white British donors with more females, and clonal diversity was possibly underestimated. The repertoires were collected only after the peak T cell response.

Sequencing was performed with immunoSEQ multiplex PCR; in TCRdb, only in-frame clones are kept and a portion is missing. Of tens of thousands of clones listed, 75% to 90% are singletons. For this clone: What it binds is not known.

The germline CDR1 and CDR2 sequences are SGDLS and YYNGEE. CDR3 size: 15 residues. Trimming at V came to 4 bases and at J to 3 bases, leaving 5 bases not matched to a gene. The sequencing used peripheral blood, collected 28 days after the second AZD1222 dose. V and J are TRBV9 and TRBJ2-7, with TRBD2 matching over 12 bases. The clonotype comes from an adult who received the AZD1222 COVID-19 vaccine. CDR3 DNA: TGTGCCAGCAGCCTCACTAGCGGGGGGCACTACGAGCAGTACTTC. Protein: CASSLTSGGHYEQYF.